These 25 T cell receptor beta chains were sequenced from one sample in a study of cytomegalovirus exposure and HLA in healthy donors. 60 Vbeta and 13 Jbeta primers were used in PCR. The repertoire was sequenced with immunoSEQ multiplex PCR; TCRdb's copy has only in-frame clones and lacks some. The sample comprises more than 150,000 clones, 60% to 85% of which are singletons, and 7% rests with the top ten. The sample taken for sequencing was PBMCs. These receptors were taken from a woman aged 40 to 49 in good health and CMV-seropositive.

This clone appeared a few times. The chain links TRBV7-2 to TRBJ2-3; no clear D. Germline assignment: CDR1 SGHTA and CDR2 FQGNSA. With 5 bases removed from V and 2 bases from J, the gap between germline ends came to 11 bases. The CDR3 contains 14 residues. CDR3 DNA: TGTGCCAGCAGCGCCGACCAGGCCACAGATACGCAGTATTTT. Its protein product is CASSADQATDTQYF.

The V gene is TRBV4-1, the J gene TRBJ1-4, with TRBD1 matching 7 bases. CDR1 is MGHRA and CDR2 is YSYEKL in the germline V gene. The CDR3 consists of 16 residues. Germline trimming cut 0 bases from V and 8 bases from J; bases unmatched to any gene: 9. DNA for the CDR3: TGCGCCAGCAGCCAAGATCAGGGGGTGGGGAGGGAAAAACTGTTTTTT. Amino acid sequence: CASSQDQGVGREKLFF.

This chain uses TRBV30 with TRBJ1-5; no clear D. The CDR3 extends over 13 amino acids. V lost 2 bases and J 4 bases, leaving 9 bases between the germline ends. Germline lookup yields CDR1 GTSNPN and CDR2 SVGIG (reference sequence). The CDR3 DNA sequence: TGTGCCTGGAGTCTAGGCCCAAATCAGCCCCAGCATTTT. Translated: CAWSLGPNQPQHF.

A few counts support this clone. The V call is TRBV5-1, the J call TRBJ2-7, with D unresolved. The CDR3 contains 17 residues. The germline V gene has CDR1 SGHRS and CDR2 YFSETQ. The V end was cut by 0 bases, the J end by 0 bases, with 16 bases between. CDR3 loop: CASSLGAGLGSSYEQYF. CDR3 DNA sequence: TGCGCCAGCAGCTTGGGAGCTGGGCTGGGTAGCTCCTACGAGCAGTACTTC.

This clone was observed a few times. The chain couples TRBV5-1 to TRBJ2-3; perhaps TRBD2 as D (7 bases). The CDR3 runs 14 residues. Germline loops: CDR1 SGHRS, CDR2 YFSETQ. Trimming shortened V by 4 bases and J by 2 bases, and 11 bases separated the two germline ends. The CDR3 coding sequence is TGCGCCAGCAGCCGGGGGGCCTACACAGATACGCAGTATTTT. Its protein product is CASSRGAYTDTQYF.

Written as DNA, the CDR3 is TGTGCCAGCAGCGGCTTGGGGGGAGAGACCGGGGAGCTGTTTTTT. Its protein is CASSGLGGETGELFF. The chain recombines TRBV5-4 with TRBJ2-2, with D maybe TRBD2 (6 bases). V lost 4 bases and J 5 bases, leaving 15 bases between the germline ends. CDR1 is SGHNT, CDR2 YYREEE, per germline (reference sequence). The CDR3 has 15 amino acids.

In this sample, this clone turned up a few times. The V gene is TRBV18, the J gene TRBJ2-7; 8 nucleotides match TRBD2. Germline V CDR1 and CDR2: KGHSH, LQKENI. J was trimmed by 2 bases and V by 6 bases; bases with no gene match: 12. There are 16 residues in the CDR3. CDR3 in DNA: TGTGCCAGCTCCCCTGGGGTTCGGGGGGGAGCCTACGAGCAGTACTTC. Translated, it gives CASSPGVRGGAYEQYF.

The CDR3 sequence: CASSRGQGRLIEQYF. In nucleotides, the CDR3 is TGTGCCAGCAGCCGAGGACAGGGGAGGTTGATCGAGCAGTACTTC. The V gene is TRBV11-2, the J gene TRBJ2-5; 9 bases fit TRBD1. The J call may be mistaken, given a closer DNA end match to TRBJ2-7. Per the germline V gene, CDR1 is SGHAT and CDR2 is FQNNGV. The CDR3 extends over 15 amino acids.

V and J are TRBV4-1 and TRBJ2-7, with 7 bases lining up with TRBD1. Germline V gene lookup returns CDR1 MGHRA and CDR2 YSYEKL. The ends lost 4 bases at V and 4 bases at J; junction bases unmatched: 7. The CDR3 runs 14 residues. CDR3 DNA: TGCGCCAGCAGCCCCGACAGGGAACTTTACGAGCAGTACTTC. Translating gives CASSPDRELYEQYF.

The V call is TRBV6-1, the J call TRBJ1-5; D is uncertain. Germline V gene sequence: CDR1 MNHNS, CDR2 SASEGT. The length of the CDR3 is 13 residues. Trimming took off 2 bases at V and 9 bases at J, with 11 bases between the two ends. CDR3 sequence: CASSEIAGRPQHF. The CDR3, as DNA: TGTGCCAGCAGTGAAATCGCAGGTCGGCCCCAGCATTTT.

The chain recombines TRBV28 with TRBJ1-1; no definite D call. The CDR3 is 13 residues long. The V gene's germline CDR1 is MDHEN and CDR2 SYDVKM. Trimming took off 6 bases at V and 7 bases at J, with 15 bases between the two ends. The CDR3 DNA reads as TGTGCCAGCAGAACCCCCGTGGCAGGTGAAGCTTTCTTT. This codes for CASRTPVAGEAFF. Filled out from reference TRBV28 and TRBJ1-1, the complete variable domain reads DVKVTQSSRYLVKRTGEKVFLECVQDMDHENMFWYRQDPGLGLRLIYFSYDVKMKEKGDIPEGYSVSREKKERFSLILESASTNQTSMYLCASRTPVAGEAFFGQGTRLTVV.

The V gene is TRBV2, the J gene TRBJ2-3; perhaps TRBD1 as D (6 bases). Germline V gene sequence: CDR1 SNHLY, CDR2 FYNNEI. The CDR3 length is 15 residues. V was pared by 1 base and J by 0 bases, with 8 bases between. For the CDR3, the DNA is TGTGCCAGCAGTGAAGGGGGGCCTAGCACAGATACGCAGTATTTT. Residues: CASSEGGPSTDTQYF.

The genes are TRBV18 and TRBJ1-5; TRBD1 aligns across 9 bases. Germline CDR1 is KGHSH and CDR2 is LQKENI. Losses at the gene ends were 4 bases for V and 5 bases for J; bases not matched to a gene: 3. The CDR3 sequence is 14 residues long. CDR3 residues: CASSLGQGYQPQHF. DNA for the CDR3: TGTGCCAGCTCACTCGGACAGGGGTATCAGCCCCAGCATTTT. Drawing the rest from reference TRBV18 and TRBJ1-5, the complete variable domain is NAGVMQNPRHLVRRRGQEARLRCSPMKGHSHVYWYRQLPEEGLKFMVYLQKENIIDESGMPKERFSAEFPKEGPSILRIQQVVRGDSAAYFCASSLGQGYQPQHFGDGTRLSIL.

This chain joins TRBV6-5 and TRBJ1-5, with TRBD1 as a possible D gene (6 bases). The V end was cut by 6 bases, the J end by 4 bases, with 10 bases between. The CDR3 is 13 residues long. In germline, CDR1 is MNHEY, CDR2 SVGAGI. CDR3 loop: CASRTGSNQPQHF. DNA of the CDR3: TGTGCCAGCAGAACAGGGAGTAATCAGCCCCAGCATTTT.

The J gene is TRBJ2-3, the V gene TRBV5-1, with 11 nucleotides matching TRBD1. After removal of 3 bases from V and 1 base from J, the junction contained 4 bases not matched to a gene. The CDR3 consists of 16 residues. Germline CDR1 is SGHRS and CDR2 is YFSETQ. CDR3 residues: CASSSGTGGRTDTQYF. CDR3 sequence (DNA): TGCGCCAGCAGCTCGGGGACAGGGGGACGCACAGATACGCAGTATTTT.

This rearrangement joins TRBV7-3 to TRBJ1-6; 10 positions match TRBD1. The germline V gene has CDR1 SGHTA and CDR2 FQGTGA. J was trimmed by 7 bases and V by 5 bases; bases with no gene match: 5. The CDR3 has 15 residues. The CDR3 sequence: CASSPGTGENSPLHF. The CDR3 coding sequence is TGTGCCAGCAGCCCCGGGACAGGGGAAAATTCACCCCTCCACTTT.

Only a few counts were recorded for this clone. V gene TRBV5-5 combines with J gene TRBJ1-6; possible D gene TRBD1, 6 bases. The CDR3 extends over 12 amino acids. Germline V gene lookup returns CDR1 SGHKS and CDR2 YYEKEE (reference sequence). V was trimmed by 6 bases and J by 10 bases, leaving 11 bases between them. CDR3 loop: CASTGDMSPLHF. The CDR3 coding sequence is TGTGCCAGCACAGGGGATATGTCACCCCTCCACTTT.

V is TRBV19 and J is TRBJ2-5; D possibly corresponds to TRBD2 (7 bases). This CDR3 region has 17 residues. Trimming took 3 bases from V and 2 from J, leaving 19 bases between them. CDR1 LNHDA and CDR2 SQIVND come from the germline V gene (reference sequence). CDR3 coding DNA: TGTGCCAGTAGTATCCTCCTGGGACGGGGGGCTCAAGAGACCCAGTACTTC. This sequence encodes CASSILLGRGAQETQYF.

The CDR3 DNA follows: TGTGCCAGCAGCTTGACCGGGACAGGGGCGGGCTACACCTTC. Amino acids: CASSLTGTGAGYTF. This chain links TRBV9 with TRBJ1-2; 10 nucleotides line up with TRBD1. Germline trimming cut 4 bases from V and 8 bases from J; bases unmatched to any gene: 8. The CDR3 length is 14 residues. Germline loops: CDR1 SGDLS, CDR2 YYNGEE. The whole variable domain, filled in from reference TRBV9 and TRBJ1-2, reads DSGVTQTPKHLITATGQRVTLRCSPRSGDLSVYWYQQSLDQGLQFLIQYYNGEERAKGNILERFSAQQFPDLHSELNLSSLELGDSALYFCASSLTGTGAGYTFGSGTRLTVV.

J is TRBJ2-1 and V is TRBV6-5; TRBD1 agrees at 9 bases. The CDR3 loop spans 12 amino acids. Germline CDR1 and CDR2: MNHEY and SVGAGI. Trimming at V came to 6 bases and at J to 10 bases, leaving 4 bases not matched to a gene. The chain's CDR3 is CASRRQGGEQFF. The CDR3 coding sequence is TGTGCCAGCAGGAGACAGGGGGGCGAGCAGTTCTTC.

This clone is a singleton in its sample. The genes are TRBV5-4 and TRBJ1-6; 10 nucleotides match TRBD1. The CDR3 extends over 15 amino acids. Germline CDR1 reads SGHNT; CDR2 reads YYREEE (reference sequence). V dropped 0 bases and J dropped 8; count of bases not matched to a gene: 2. The chain's CDR3 is CASSLAGTGDSPLHF. The CDR3 DNA reads TGTGCCAGCAGCTTGGCCGGGACAGGGGATTCACCCCTCCACTTT.

This clone was seen just once. The chain joins TRBV7-2 to TRBJ2-1, with D possibly TRBD2 on 5 matching bases. This CDR3 spans 14 amino acids. The V and J ends lost 1 base and 6 bases respectively, with 10 bases between them. CDR1 and CDR2 from the germline V gene are SGHTA and FQGNSA. The CDR3 DNA follows: TGTGCCAGCAGCTTAGAGCGGAGACCCAATGAGCAGTTCTTC. This translates into CASSLERRPNEQFF.

The gene calls are TRBV29-1 and TRBJ2-3, with 10 bases matching TRBD1. Germline values: CDR1 SQVTM, CDR2 ANQGSEA. CDR3 size: 14 residues. Unmatched junction bases numbered 7, after V lost 7 bases and J lost 3 bases. The CDR3 reads CSATGTGVTDTQYF. The CDR3 DNA follows: TGCAGCGCGACCGGGACAGGGGTAACAGATACGCAGTATTTT.

The chain has TRBV5-1 and TRBJ2-3; the match to TRBD2 covers 8 bases. This CDR3 comprises 15 residues. With 2 bases clipped from V and 2 bases from J, the junction kept 4 bases outside the gene matches. Germline CDR1 SGHRS, CDR2 YFSETQ. This CDR3 is CASSFTGGITDTQYF. The DNA for the CDR3 is TGCGCCAGCAGCTTTACGGGGGGGATCACAGATACGCAGTATTTT.

V usage is TRBV7-3 and J usage is TRBJ2-1, with TRBD1 identical over 8 bases. V was pared by 8 bases and J by 13 bases, with 7 bases of the junction left unmatched. This CDR3 is 11 amino acids long. Germline V gives CDR1 SGHTA, CDR2 FQGTGA. The CDR3 here is CASGLRGPQFF. The DNA for the CDR3 is TGTGCCAGCGGGCTCAGGGGGCCTCAGTTCTTC.